These T cell receptor beta chains were read from a single sample in a study of T cell responses to AZD1222 COVID-19 vaccine. TCRdb's table, derived via immunoSEQ multiplex PCR, lists solely in-frame clones and lacks some. The data show 150,000 to 200,000 clones, with 91% seen just once and under 2.5% held by the top ten. The specimen comprised peripheral blood, sampled on day 0 of AZD1222 vaccination. The source is an adult in good health. Each CDR3 is given with its conserved first and last residue. The D gene is left open where the match is weak. Size values are once, few and many counts, or a class for expanded clones, and some rows have none.

>TRBJ2-7|TRBV4-2|TRBD1|few
CASSPDREPYEQYF
TGTGCCAGCAGCCCGGACAGGGAACCCTACGAGCAGTACTTC
>TRBJ1-6|TRBV6-5|TRBD1|once
CASSSGTGGFSPLHF
TGTGCCAGCAGCTCGGGGACAGGGGGGTTTTCACCCCTCCACTTT
>TRBJ2-2|TRBV18|-|once
CASSPPGAGELFF
TGTGCCAGCTCACCACCTGGGGCCGGGGAGCTGTTTTTT
>TRBJ1-5|TRBV28|TRBD1|-
CASSWTGFRSGHQPQHF
TGTGCCAGCAGCTGGACAGGGTTTCGTTCAGGACACCAGCCCCAGCATTTT
>TRBJ1-1|TRBV7-9|-|-
CASRTLSSGIGGTEAFF
TGTGCCAGCAGAACTCTTTCCTCAGGGATCGGTGGGACTGAAGCTTTCTTT
>TRBJ2-7|TRBV10-1|-|-
CATQPQGEQYF
TGCGCCACCCAGCCGCAGGGGGAGCAGTACTTC
>TRBJ1-1|TRBV19|TRBD1|once
CASRPGQGGVSTEAFF
TGTGCCAGTCGCCCGGGACAGGGAGGGGTATCCACTGAAGCTTTCTTT
>TRBJ2-2|TRBV27|TRBD1|few
CASSYDRGTGELFF
TGTGCCAGCAGTTACGACAGGGGTACCGGGGAGCTGTTTTTT
>TRBJ1-5|TRBV6-2/TRBV6-3|-|once
CASSSTGNNQPQHF
TGTGCCAGCAGTTCCACAGGGAACAATCAGCCCCAGCATTTT
>TRBJ1-5|TRBV19|-|-
CASRIGAGNQPQHF
TGTGCCAGCCGTATAGGGGCTGGCAATCAGCCCCAGCATTTT
>TRBJ1-6|TRBV27|-|-
CASTPVEGSYNSPLHF
TGTGCCAGCACCCCGGTAGAAGGCTCCTATAATTCACCCCTCCACTTT
>TRBJ1-2|TRBV5-1|-|once
CASSYDAGSNYGYTF
TGCGCCAGCAGCTATGACGCAGGGTCCAACTATGGCTACACCTTC
>TRBJ1-1|TRBV7-8|-|-
CASSLGGATEAFF
TGTGCCAGCAGCCTCGGGGGGGCCACTGAAGCTTTCTTT
>TRBJ2-1|TRBV30|-|-
CAWRQSNEQFF
TGTGCCTGGAGACAGAGTAATGAGCAGTTCTTC
>TRBJ1-1|TRBV27|-|-
CASSLSRGEAFF
TGTGCCAGCAGTTTATCTAGGGGTGAAGCTTTCTTT
>TRBJ2-3|TRBV27|-|-
CASSFSIGTDTQYF
TGTGCCAGCAGTTTTAGCATAGGAACAGATACGCAGTATTTT